This record looks at one TCR beta chain sequence and its context. These data are taken from a study of blood T cell repertoires in COVID-19. Libraries were prepared by immunoSEQ multiplex PCR; TCRdb keeps only in-frame clonotypes and omits some of them. Among around 380,000 clones listed, around 87% were seen once. CDR1 and CDR2 from the germline V gene are KGHSH and LQKENI. This CDR3 spans 16 amino acids. V lost 3 bases to trimming and J lost 1 base, with 12 bases between them. The J gene is TRBJ2-2, the V gene TRBV18; D not certain. This TCR was sampled from a man aged 25-45 years who had recovered from COVID-19. The sample taken for sequencing was PBMCs or T cells enriched from blood (not recorded which). CDR3 sequence: CASSPGSSLNTGELFF. DNA of the CDR3: TGTGCCAGCTCACCGGGCAGCTCCTTGAACACCGGGGAGCTGTTTTTT.